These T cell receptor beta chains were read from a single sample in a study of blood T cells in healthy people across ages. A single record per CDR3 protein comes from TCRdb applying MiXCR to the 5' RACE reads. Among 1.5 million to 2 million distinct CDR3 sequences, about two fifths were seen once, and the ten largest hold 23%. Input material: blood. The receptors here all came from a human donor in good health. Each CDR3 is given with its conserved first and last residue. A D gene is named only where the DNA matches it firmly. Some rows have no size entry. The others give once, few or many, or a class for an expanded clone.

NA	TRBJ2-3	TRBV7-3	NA	CASSNPPGHGSTDTQYF	TGTGCCAGCAGCAATCCGCCGGGACACGGATCCACAGATACGCAGTATTTT
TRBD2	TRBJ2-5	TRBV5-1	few	CASSPGLAGGLGRKETQYF	TGCGCCAGCAGCCCAGGACTAGCGGGGGGCCTCGGGCGGAAAGAGACCCAGTACTTC
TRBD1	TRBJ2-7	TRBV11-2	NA	CASSLDRGLVEQYF	TGTGCCAGCAGCTTAGACAGGGGGCTGGTCGAGCAGTACTTC
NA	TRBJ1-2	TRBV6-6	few	CASSYSEGMNGYTF	TGTGCCAGCAGTTATTCCGAGGGGATGAATGGCTACACCTTC
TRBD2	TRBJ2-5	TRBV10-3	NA	CAIGGSGGETQYF	TGTGCCATCGGCGGTAGCGGGGGAGAGACCCAGTACTTC
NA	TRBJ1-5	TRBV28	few	CASSPPGVRQPQHF	TGTGCCAGCAGCCCCCCCGGGGTCCGTCAGCCCCAGCATTTT
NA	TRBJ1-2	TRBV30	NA	CAWSVSGVNYGYTF	TGTGCCTGGAGTGTTTCAGGGGTAAACTATGGCTACACCTTC
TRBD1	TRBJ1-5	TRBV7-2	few	CASSLRDRDQPQHF	TGTGCCAGCAGCTTACGGGACAGAGATCAGCCCCAGCATTTT
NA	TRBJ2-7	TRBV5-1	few	CASSLEGVVDEQYF	TGCGCCAGCAGCTTGGAGGGGGTAGTAGACGAGCAGTACTTC
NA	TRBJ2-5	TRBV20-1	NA	CSAPPPLRLETQYF	TGCAGTGCTCCACCCCCTTTAAGACTGGAGACCCAGTACTTC
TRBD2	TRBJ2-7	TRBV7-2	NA	CASSTREGYSYEQYF	TGTGCCAGCAGTACCAGGGAGGGATACTCCTACGAGCAGTACTTC
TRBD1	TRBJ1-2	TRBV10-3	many	CASGQGGIGNYGYTF	TGTGCCTCCGGACAGGGGGGGATCGGGAACTATGGCTACACCTTC